This is a list of T cell receptor beta chains from one sample in a study of PD-1 blockade in classical Hodgkin lymphoma. Generated by immunoSEQ multiplex PCR, the TCRdb table keeps only in-frame clones and is missing some. The data contain 40,000 to 65,000 clones, 86% of them singletons. Sequences were derived from peripheral blood mononuclear cells (PBMCs), sampled before the fourth cycle of nivolumab. These TCRs come from a human donor with classical Hodgkin lymphoma. The conserved cysteine and the conserved F or W are not part of the CDR3 here.

cdr3_aa: ASLKTGYPYEQY; v_call: TRBV6-5; j_call: TRBJ2-7
cdr3_aa: ASTVRTSGTDTQY; v_call: TRBV11-2; j_call: TRBJ2-3
cdr3_aa: ASSLNGGNQPQH; v_call: TRBV5-1; j_call: TRBJ1-5
cdr3_aa: ASSQGSGNQPQH; v_call: TRBV4-2; j_call: TRBJ1-5
cdr3_aa: ASSLDLSYTQY; v_call: TRBV11-2; j_call: TRBJ2-3
cdr3_aa: ASSETRGTGEKLF; v_call: TRBV19; j_call: TRBJ1-4
cdr3_aa: ASSETGSATNEKLF; v_call: TRBV2; j_call: TRBJ1-4
cdr3_aa: ASSSQLDRAKNIQY; v_call: TRBV27; j_call: TRBJ2-4
cdr3_aa: ASSVGGRDQETQY; v_call: TRBV9; j_call: TRBJ2-5
cdr3_aa: ATRDPKLNTGELF; v_call: TRBV6-5; j_call: TRBJ2-2